This paragraph reports one TCR beta chain. Its antigen is still unknown. The sample belongs to a study of radiotherapy plus CTLA-4 blockade in lung cancer. Study information: Patients showed objective responses in 18% of cases, and disease control was achieved by less than 35%. General observations from the study: TCR clones of tumor origin grew in blood after radiotherapy plus ipilimumab. Dynamics of early blood T cell clones, together with interferon-beta, were reportedly the best predictors of response.

Here immunoSEQ multiplex PCR was the method, and the copy in TCRdb shows in-frame clones only, minus some. The table includes some 98,000 clones, more than 75% detected once. This specimen consisted of peripheral blood, obtained from a patient treated with radiotherapy plus ipilimumab. The receptor was isolated from a human donor with non-small cell lung cancer who had a partial response to radiotherapy plus ipilimumab.

The CDR3 coding sequence is TGTGCCAGCAGCTTCGGTCGGGACAATGAGCAGTTCTTC. It encodes CASSFGRDNEQFF. This rearrangement joins TRBV7-2 to TRBJ2-1; D call uncertain. From germline, CDR1 is SGHTA and CDR2 FQGNSA. CDR3 length: 13 residues. V was trimmed by 3 bases and J by 5 bases, leaving 8 bases between them.